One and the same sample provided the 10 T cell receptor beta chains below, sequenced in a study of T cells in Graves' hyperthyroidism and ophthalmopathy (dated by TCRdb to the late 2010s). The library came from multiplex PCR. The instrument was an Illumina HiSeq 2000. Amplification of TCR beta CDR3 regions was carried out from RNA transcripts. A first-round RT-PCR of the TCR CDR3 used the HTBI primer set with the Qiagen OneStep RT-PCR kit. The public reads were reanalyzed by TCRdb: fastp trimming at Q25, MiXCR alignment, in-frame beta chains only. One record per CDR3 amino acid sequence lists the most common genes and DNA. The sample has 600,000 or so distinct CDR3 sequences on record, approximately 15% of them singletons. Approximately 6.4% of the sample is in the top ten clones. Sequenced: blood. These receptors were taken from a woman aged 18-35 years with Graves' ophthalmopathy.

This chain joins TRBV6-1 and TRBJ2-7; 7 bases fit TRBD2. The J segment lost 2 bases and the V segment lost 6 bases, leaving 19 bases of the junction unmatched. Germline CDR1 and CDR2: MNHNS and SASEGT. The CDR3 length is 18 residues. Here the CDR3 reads CASSPTGGGLATPYEQYF. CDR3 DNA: TGTGCCAGCAGCCCCACGGGGGGTGGTCTAGCGACACCCTACGAGCAGTACTTC.

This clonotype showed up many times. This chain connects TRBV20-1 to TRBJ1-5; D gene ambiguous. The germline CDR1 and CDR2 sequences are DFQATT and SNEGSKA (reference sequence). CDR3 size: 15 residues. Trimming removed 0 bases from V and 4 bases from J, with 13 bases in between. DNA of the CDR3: TGCAGTGCTAGAGATAGACGGGAACCTAATCAGCCCCAGCATTTT. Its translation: CSARDRREPNQPQHF.

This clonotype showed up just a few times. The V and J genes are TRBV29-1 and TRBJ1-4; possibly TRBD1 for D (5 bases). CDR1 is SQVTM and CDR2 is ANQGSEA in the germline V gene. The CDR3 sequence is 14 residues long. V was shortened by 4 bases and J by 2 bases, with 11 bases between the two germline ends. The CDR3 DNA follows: TGCAGCGTTGGGACTGGGGCTACTAATGAAAAACTGTTTTTT. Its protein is CSVGTGATNEKLFF.

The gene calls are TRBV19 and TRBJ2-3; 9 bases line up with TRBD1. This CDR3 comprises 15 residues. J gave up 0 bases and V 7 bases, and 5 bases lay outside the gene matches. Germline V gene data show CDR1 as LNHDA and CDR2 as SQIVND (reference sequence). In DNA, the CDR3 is TGTGCCAGTACCGGGACAGGGTCTAGCACAGATACGCAGTATTTT. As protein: CASTGTGSSTDTQYF.

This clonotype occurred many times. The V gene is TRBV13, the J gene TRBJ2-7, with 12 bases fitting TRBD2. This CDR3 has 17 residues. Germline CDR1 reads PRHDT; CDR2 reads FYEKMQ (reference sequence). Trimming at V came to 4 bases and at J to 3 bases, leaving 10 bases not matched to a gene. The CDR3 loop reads CASSSGQLAGGYYEQYF. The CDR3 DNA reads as TGTGCCAGCAGCTCCGGACAGCTAGCGGGAGGGTACTACGAGCAGTACTTC.

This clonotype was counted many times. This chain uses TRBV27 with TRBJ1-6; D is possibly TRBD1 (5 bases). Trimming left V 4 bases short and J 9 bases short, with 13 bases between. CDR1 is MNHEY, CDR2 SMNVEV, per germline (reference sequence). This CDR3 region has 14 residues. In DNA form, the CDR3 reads TGTGCCAGCAGTTCTGGGGCCGGTAGTTCACCCCTCCACTTT. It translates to CASSSGAGSSPLHF.

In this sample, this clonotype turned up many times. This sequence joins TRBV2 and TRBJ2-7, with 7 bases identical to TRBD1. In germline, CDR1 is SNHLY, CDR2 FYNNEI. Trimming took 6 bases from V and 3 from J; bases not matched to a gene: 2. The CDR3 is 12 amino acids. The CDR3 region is CASSQGDYEQYF. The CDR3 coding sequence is TGTGCCAGCAGCCAGGGGGACTACGAGCAGTACTTC. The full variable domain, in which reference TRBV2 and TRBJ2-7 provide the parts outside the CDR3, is EPEVTQTPSHQVTQMGQEVILRCVPISNHLYFYWYRQILGQKVEFLVSFYNNEISEKSEIFDDQFSVERPDGSNFTLKIRSTKLEDSAMYFCASSQGDYEQYFGPGTRLTVT.

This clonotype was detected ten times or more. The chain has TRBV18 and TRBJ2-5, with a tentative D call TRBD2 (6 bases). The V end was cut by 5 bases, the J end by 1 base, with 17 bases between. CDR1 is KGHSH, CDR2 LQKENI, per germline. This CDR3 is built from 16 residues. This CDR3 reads CASSSVNRRVQETQYF. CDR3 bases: TGTGCCAGCTCATCGGTCAACCGGAGGGTCCAAGAGACCCAGTACTTC.

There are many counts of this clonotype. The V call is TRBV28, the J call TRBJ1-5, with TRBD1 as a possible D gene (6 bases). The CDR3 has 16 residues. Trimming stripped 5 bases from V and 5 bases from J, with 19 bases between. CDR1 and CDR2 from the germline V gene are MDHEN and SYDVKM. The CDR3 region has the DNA TGTGCCAGCAGTCCTCGGACAGCCCTCGAGGATCAGCCCCAGCATTTT. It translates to CASSPRTALEDQPQHF.

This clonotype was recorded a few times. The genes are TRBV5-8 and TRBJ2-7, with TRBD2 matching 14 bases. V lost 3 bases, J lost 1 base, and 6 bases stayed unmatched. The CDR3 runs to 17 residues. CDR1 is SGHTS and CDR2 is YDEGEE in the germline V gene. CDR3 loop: CASSSGTSGRRSYEQYF. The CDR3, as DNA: TGTGCCAGCAGCTCCGGGACTAGCGGGAGAAGGTCCTACGAGCAGTACTTC.